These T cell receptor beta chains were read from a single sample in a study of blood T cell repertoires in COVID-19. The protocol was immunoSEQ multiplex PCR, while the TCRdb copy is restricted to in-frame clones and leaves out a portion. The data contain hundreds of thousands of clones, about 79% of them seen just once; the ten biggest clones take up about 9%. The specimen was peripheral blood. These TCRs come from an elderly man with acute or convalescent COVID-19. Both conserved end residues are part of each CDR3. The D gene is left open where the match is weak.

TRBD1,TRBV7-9,CASSLSGQNSPLHF
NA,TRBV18,CASSAPGHSEKLFF
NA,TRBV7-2,CASSLAGTPAPYEQYF
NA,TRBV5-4,CASSYDTFNYGYTF
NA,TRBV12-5,CASGLAGTLNTEAFF
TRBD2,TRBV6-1,CASSGPGLAGGYSTDTQYF
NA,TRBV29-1,CSVGGSGTGELFF
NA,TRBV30,CAWSVGPGNQPQHF
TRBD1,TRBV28,CASSLWTGGNQPQHF
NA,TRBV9,CASSVVAVAGNTIYF
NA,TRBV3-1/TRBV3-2,CASSNGLRTETQYF
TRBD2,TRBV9,CASSVKAGGFGELFF
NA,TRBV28,CASSLLQGNQPQHF
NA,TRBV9,CASSGAWTPEQYF
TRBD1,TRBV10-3,CAIFRQGPVGKPQHF
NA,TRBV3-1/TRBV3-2,CASSHGLVAGAPDTQYF
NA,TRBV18,CASSPDALSTEAFF
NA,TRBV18,CASSPPYGVYGYTF